The 17 T cell receptor beta chains below all came from one sample that was sequenced in a study of identical twins. TCRdb independently ran MiXCR on the 5' RACE reads; one entry per CDR3 protein. In the table there are around 470,000 distinct CDR3 sequences, more than 13% of which are singletons. This same sample was also taken into another study, of yellow fever vaccine responses in identical twins.

Sample: CD4+ T cells sorted from blood. Receptors originate from a woman younger than 30 in good health.

This chain joins TRBV10-1 and TRBJ1-5; 7 bases are a match to TRBD1. CDR1 is WNHNN, CDR2 SYGVQD, per germline (reference sequence). CDR3 length: 16 amino acids. With 3 bases clipped from V and 1 base from J, the junction kept 6 bases outside the gene matches. CDR3 protein: CASSEGGGGSNQPQHF. CDR3 bases: TGCGCCAGCAGTGAAGGGGGCGGAGGGAGCAATCAGCCCCAGCATTTT.

This clonotype was observed a few times. This chain uses TRBV7-2 with TRBJ2-7; 15 bases match TRBD2. The CDR3 spans 16 residues. Germline V CDR1 and CDR2: SGHTA, FQGNSA. With 4 bases clipped from V and 4 bases from J, the junction kept 5 bases outside the gene matches. As DNA, the CDR3 is TGTGCCAGCAGCTCTCGGACTAGCGGGAGGGTTTACGAGCAGTACTTC. The encoded protein is CASSSRTSGRVYEQYF. The full variable domain, completed using reference TRBV7-2 and TRBJ2-7, is GAGVSQSPSNKVTEKGKDVELRCDPISGHTALYWYRQSLGQGLEFLIYFQGNSAPDKSGLPSDRFSAERTGGSVSTLTIQRTQQEDSAVYLCASSSRTSGRVYEQYFGPGTRLTVT.

The rearrangement links TRBV20-1 to TRBJ1-3, with a tentative D call TRBD1 (6 bases). Trimming cost V 4 bases and J 0 bases, with 13 bases left between them. Per the germline V gene, CDR1 is DFQATT and CDR2 is SNEGSKA (reference sequence). This CDR3 comprises 15 residues. CDR3 protein: CSAIGGSISGNTIYF. For the CDR3, the DNA is TGCAGTGCTATAGGGGGAAGTATCTCTGGAAACACCATATATTTT.

This clonotype was observed a few times. V usage is TRBV29-1 and J usage is TRBJ2-7; D is unresolved. Looked up from germline, CDR1 is SQVTM and CDR2 is ANQGSEA. Trimming pared 4 bases from V and 3 bases from J, leaving 16 bases between. The CDR3 has 14 amino acids. CDR3 loop: CSVVPGEKVYEQYF. The DNA for the CDR3 is TGCAGCGTTGTCCCGGGTGAGAAAGTCTACGAGCAGTACTTC.

This clonotype appeared many times. The chain has TRBV7-2 and TRBJ2-7; D is possibly TRBD1 (7 bases). V was clipped by 5 bases and J by 2 bases, with 13 bases between them. Germline lookup yields CDR1 SGHTA and CDR2 FQGNSA. The CDR3 is 14 amino acids. CDR3 amino acids: CASSGRDSPYEQYF. The CDR3 DNA reads TGTGCCAGCAGCGGGCGGGACAGCCCCTACGAGCAGTACTTC. The full variable domain, its missing parts supplied by reference TRBV7-2 and TRBJ2-7, is GAGVSQSPSNKVTEKGKDVELRCDPISGHTALYWYRQSLGQGLEFLIYFQGNSAPDKSGLPSDRFSAERTGGSVSTLTIQRTQQEDSAVYLCASSGRDSPYEQYFGPGTRLTVT.

The genes are TRBV29-1 and TRBJ2-7; the D is unclear. Looked up from germline, CDR1 is SQVTM and CDR2 is ANQGSEA. The CDR3 loop spans 12 amino acids. V was pared by 4 bases and J by 0 bases, with 7 bases between. The CDR3 region is CSVVGSSYEQYF. For the CDR3, the DNA is TGCAGCGTTGTCGGATCCTCCTACGAGCAGTACTTC.

This clonotype was seen many times. The chain joins TRBV5-1 to TRBJ2-7; 10 positions match TRBD2. CDR1 and CDR2 from the germline V gene are SGHRS and YFSETQ. The ends lost 7 bases at V and 3 bases at J; junction bases unmatched: 10. The CDR3 runs 15 residues. CDR3 DNA sequence: TGCGCCAGCCGACCATCTAGCGGGGGCTACTACGAGCAGTACTTC. It translates to CASRPSSGGYYEQYF.

The sample holds many counts of this clonotype. The chain combines TRBV5-1 with TRBJ2-7, with D perhaps TRBD1 (7 bases). V was cut by 1 base and J by 2 bases, with 13 bases left in between. The CDR3 sequence is 15 residues long. CDR1 and CDR2 from the germline V gene are SGHRS and YFSETQ. The CDR3 DNA reads as TGCGCCAGCAGCTTGTCTTCAGGGGGGACCTACGAGCAGTACTTC. It translates to CASSLSSGGTYEQYF.

This clonotype was observed a handful of times. The chain uses TRBV11-2 and TRBJ2-3, with no clear D. V was clipped by 6 bases and J by 4 bases, with 17 bases between them. The length of the CDR3 is 15 residues. Germline assignment: CDR1 SGHAT and CDR2 FQNNGV. The CDR3 bases are TGTGCCAGCAGAGATGGAGCCCGAAAGGCAGATACGCAGTATTTT. Amino acid sequence: CASRDGARKADTQYF.

This clonotype was detected ten times or more. V is TRBV12-3 or TRBV12-4 and J is TRBJ1-5; 8 bases match TRBD1. V was clipped by 5 bases and J by 2 bases; unmatched bases: 8. There are 16 residues in the CDR3. The chain's CDR3 is CASSAQGERRNQPQHF. The CDR3 DNA follows: TGTGCCAGCAGTGCACAGGGGGAGAGGCGCAATCAGCCCCAGCATTTT.

V is TRBV5-1 and J is TRBJ2-7; D is perhaps TRBD1 (5 bases). The CDR3 consists of 14 residues. V lost 4 bases, J lost 2 bases, and 13 bases lay in between. Germline CDR1 is SGHRS and CDR2 is YFSETQ. CDR3 in DNA: TGCGCCAGCAGCCCACCGACAGACCCCTACGAGCAGTACTTC. Translated: CASSPPTDPYEQYF. Using reference TRBV5-1 and TRBJ2-7 for the parts outside the CDR3, the full variable domain is KAGVTQTPRYLIKTRGQQVTLSCSPISGHRSVSWYQQTPGQGLQFLFEYFSETQRNKGNFPGRFSGRQFSNSRSEMNVSTLELGDSALYLCASSPPTDPYEQYFGPGTRLTVT.

The chain uses TRBV20-1 and TRBJ2-7; tentatively, D is TRBD2 (6 bases). CDR1 is DFQATT and CDR2 is SNEGSKA in the germline V gene (reference sequence). V lost 6 bases, J lost 2 bases, and 20 bases lay in between. This CDR3 is 15 amino acids long. The CDR3 DNA reads TGCAGTGCCCAGTTAGGGACTGCCCTTACCTACGAGCAGTACTTC. Translation gives CSAQLGTALTYEQYF.

This clonotype occurred a few times. This chain connects TRBV12-3 or TRBV12-4 to TRBJ1-6; D may be TRBD1 (6 bases). The CDR3 is 15 amino acids. V lost 5 bases and J 7 bases, leaving 15 bases between the germline ends. The CDR3 DNA follows: TGTGCCAGCAGTCTCCGGGGGGCCGCAAATTCACCCCTCCACTTT. This codes for CASSLRGAANSPLHF.

This clonotype occurred a few times. The chain couples TRBV6-5 to TRBJ2-3; D possibly corresponds to TRBD1 (5 bases). Trimming cost V 0 bases and J 6 bases, with 7 bases left between them. The CDR3 loop spans 13 amino acids. Germline V gene lookup returns CDR1 MNHEY and CDR2 SVGAGI. CDR3 sequence reads: CASSYSGVDTQYF. The CDR3 region has the DNA TGTGCCAGCAGTTACTCAGGGGTTGATACGCAGTATTTT.

The genes are TRBV5-1 and TRBJ2-5; 14 nucleotides line up with TRBD2. J gave up 4 bases and V 5 bases, and 7 bases lay outside the gene matches. CDR3 length equals 16 residues. Germline V gives CDR1 SGHRS, CDR2 YFSETQ. This CDR3 is CASRPGTSGRGETQYF. The CDR3 DNA follows: TGCGCCAGCAGGCCCGGGACTAGCGGGAGAGGAGAGACCCAGTACTTC.

This clonotype was seen a few times. The J gene is TRBJ2-1, the V gene TRBV28; possibly TRBD1 for D (6 bases). CDR1 and CDR2 (germline): MDHEN, SYDVKM. V shed 3 bases and J shed 7 bases, with 10 bases lying between them. The CDR3 runs to 13 residues. The CDR3 DNA follows: TGTGCCAGCAGTTTGGGGGCATGGAATGAGCAGTTCTTC. Translated, it gives CASSLGAWNEQFF.

Many counts were recorded for this clonotype. The chain employs TRBV9 and TRBJ1-6, with 8 bases identical to TRBD1. The CDR3 covers 14 residues. The V and J ends lost 4 bases and 7 bases, in that order; junction bases with no gene match: 4. Germline V gives CDR1 SGDLS, CDR2 YYNGEE. CDR3 in DNA: TGTGCCAGCAGCTCAGGGGGCCCCAATTCACCCCTCCACTTT. This encodes CASSSGGPNSPLHF.